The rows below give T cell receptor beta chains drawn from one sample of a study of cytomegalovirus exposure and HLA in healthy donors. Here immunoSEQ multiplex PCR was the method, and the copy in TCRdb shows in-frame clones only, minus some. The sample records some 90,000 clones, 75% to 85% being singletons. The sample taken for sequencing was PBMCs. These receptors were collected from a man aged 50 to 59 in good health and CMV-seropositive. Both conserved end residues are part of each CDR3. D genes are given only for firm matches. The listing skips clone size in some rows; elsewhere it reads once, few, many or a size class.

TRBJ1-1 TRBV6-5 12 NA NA CASSRTDTEAFF TGTGCCAGCAGCCGAACGGACACTGAAGCTTTCTTT
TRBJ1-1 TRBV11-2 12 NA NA CASSLVAGAAFF TGTGCCAGCAGCTTAGTCGCGGGGGCGGCTTTCTTT
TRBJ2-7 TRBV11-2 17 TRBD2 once CASSVPPGTSGSYEQYF TGTGCCAGCAGCGTACCCCCCGGGACTAGCGGGAGTTACGAGCAGTACTTC
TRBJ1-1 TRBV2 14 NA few CASTPGAANTEAFF TGTGCCAGCACCCCGGGAGCAGCGAACACTGAAGCTTTCTTT
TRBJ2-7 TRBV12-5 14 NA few CASGFYGVLYEQYF TGTGCTAGTGGTTTTTACGGGGTTCTCTACGAGCAGTACTTC
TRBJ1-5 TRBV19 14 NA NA CASSIQGREQPQHF TGTGCCAGTAGTATACAGGGGAGAGAGCAGCCCCAGCATTTT
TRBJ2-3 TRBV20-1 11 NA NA CSADSGDTQYF TGCAGTGCTGACTCCGGAGATACGCAGTATTTT
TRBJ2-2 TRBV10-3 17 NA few CAISESSGGSNTGELFF TGTGCCATCAGTGAGTCGAGTGGCGGTTCGAACACCGGGGAGCTGTTTTTT
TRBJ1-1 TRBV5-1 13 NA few CASSLGGNTEAFF TGCGCCAGCAGCTTAGGAGGAAACACTGAAGCTTTCTTT
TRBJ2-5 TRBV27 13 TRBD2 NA CASSSREGETQYF TGTGCCAGCAGTTCCAGGGAGGGGGAGACCCAGTACTTC
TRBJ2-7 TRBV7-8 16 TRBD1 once CASSPYTGTGNYEQYF TGTGCCAGCAGCCCATATACCGGGACAGGGAACTACGAGCAGTACTTC
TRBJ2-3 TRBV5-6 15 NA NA CASSLFGRSPDTQYF TGTGCCAGCAGCTTATTTGGCCGCTCACCGGATACGCAGTATTTT
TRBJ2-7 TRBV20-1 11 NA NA CSARGGIEQYF TGCAGTGCTAGAGGAGGGATCGAGCAGTACTTC
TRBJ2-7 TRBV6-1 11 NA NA CASSGLDEQYF TGTGCCAGCAGTGGCCTAGACGAGCAGTACTTC
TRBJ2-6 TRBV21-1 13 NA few CASSDAGANGLTF TGTGCCAGCAGCGACGCTGGGGCCAACGGCCTGACTTTC
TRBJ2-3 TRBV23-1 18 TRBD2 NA CASSQVSPGLAVTDTQYF TGCGCCAGCAGTCAAGTGAGTCCGGGACTAGCGGTCACAGATACGCAGTATTTT
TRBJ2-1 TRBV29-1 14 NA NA CSGGVSGVYNEQFF TGCAGCGGGGGTGTTAGCGGAGTCTACAATGAGCAGTTCTTC
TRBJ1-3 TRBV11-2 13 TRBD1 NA CASSGQVGNTIYF TGTGCCAGCAGTGGACAGGTTGGAAACACCATATATTTT
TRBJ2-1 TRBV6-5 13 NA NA CASSYDRRGLQFF TGTGCCAGCAGTTACGACCGCAGGGGATTGCAGTTCTTC
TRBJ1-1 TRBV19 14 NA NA CASSIGPRNTEAFF TGTGCCAGTAGTATAGGTCCGAGAAACACTGAAGCTTTCTTT
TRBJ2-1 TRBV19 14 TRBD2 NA CASSAGENLSEQFF TGTGCCAGTAGTGCGGGAGAAAACCTCAGTGAGCAGTTCTTC
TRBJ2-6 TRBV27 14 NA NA CASSDSSGANGLTF TGTGCCAGCAGTGACAGTTCTGGGGCCAACGGCCTGACTTTC
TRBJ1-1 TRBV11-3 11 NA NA CASSLDSEAFF TGTGCCAGCAGCTTAGACAGTGAAGCTTTCTTT
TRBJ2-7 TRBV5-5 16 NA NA CASSLAGRGSTYEQYF TGTGCCAGCAGCTTGGCCGGCAGGGGTTCGACCTACGAGCAGTACTTC
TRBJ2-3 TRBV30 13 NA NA CAWSASGADTQYF TGTGCCTGGAGTGCCTCGGGGGCAGATACGCAGTATTTT
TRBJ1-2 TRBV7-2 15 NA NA CASSLGDSLIGGYTF TGTGCCAGCAGCTTAGGGGACTCTTTGATTGGTGGCTACACCTTC
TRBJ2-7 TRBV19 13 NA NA CASSERRGYEQYF TGTGCCAGCTCCGAGCGGAGAGGCTACGAGCAGTACTTC
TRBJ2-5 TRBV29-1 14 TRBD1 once CSVEETGGSETQYF TGCAGCGTTGAAGAAACAGGGGGCTCAGAGACCCAGTACTTC
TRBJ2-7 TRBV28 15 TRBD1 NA CASSRQGAQGYEQYF TGTGCCAGCAGTCGACAGGGGGCGCAGGGCTACGAGCAGTACTTC
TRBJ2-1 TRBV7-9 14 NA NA CASSPGGGPPSLFF TGTGCCAGCAGTCCTGGGGGGGGCCCCCCTTCCCTGTTCTTC
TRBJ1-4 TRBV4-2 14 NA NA CASSQVQGSEKLFF TGTGCCAGCAGCCAAGTACAGGGTTCTGAAAAACTGTTTTTT
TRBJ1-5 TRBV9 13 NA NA CASSVSVDQPQHF TGTGCCAGCAGCGTATCCGTAGATCAGCCCCAGCATTTT
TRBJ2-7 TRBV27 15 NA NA CASSSPWEFPYEQYF TGTGCCAGCAGTTCCCCATGGGAGTTTCCCTACGAGCAGTACTTC
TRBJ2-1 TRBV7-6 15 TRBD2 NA CASSFSGRGYNEQFF TGTGCCAGCAGCTTTAGCGGGAGGGGCTACAATGAGCAGTTCTTC
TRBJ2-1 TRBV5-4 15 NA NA CASSLDGGPYNEQFF TGTGCCAGCAGCTTGGACGGCGGGCCCTACAATGAGCAGTTCTTC
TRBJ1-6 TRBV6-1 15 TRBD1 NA CASRPDRAYNSPLHF TGTGCCAGCAGGCCGGACAGGGCCTATAATTCACCCCTCCACTTT
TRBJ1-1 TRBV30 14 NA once CAWGLLSVNTEAFF TGTGCCTGGGGCCTTCTTTCAGTGAACACTGAAGCTTTCTTT
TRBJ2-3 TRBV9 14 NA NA CASSLHFEADTQYF TGTGCCAGCAGCCTCCATTTCGAGGCCGATACGCAGTATTTT
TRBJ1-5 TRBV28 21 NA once CASSFMMRYRDNRVINQPQHF TGTGCCAGCAGTTTTATGATGAGGTACAGGGACAACCGGGTTATTAATCAGCCCCAGCATTTT
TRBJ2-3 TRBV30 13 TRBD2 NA CAWSLAGGNSQYF TGTGCCTGGAGTTTAGCGGGAGGAAATTCGCAGTATTTT